The present T cell receptor beta chain was sequenced within a study of identical twins. TCRdb re-derived calls from the 5' RACE reads in MiXCR, one entry per CDR3 protein. The table records about 720,000 distinct CDR3 sequences, 8.6% of them present only once. There were only healthy Caucasians among the donors. This CDR3 has 19 amino acids. J gave up 2 bases and V 5 bases, and 13 bases lay outside the gene matches. Per germline, CDR1 SGHVS and CDR2 FQNEAQ. Study-wide results and limits: Cross-sectional statistics underpinned the conclusions; the same donors were not followed. Out-of-frame TCR alpha sharing observed in monozygotic twins exceeded model estimates.

This clonotype was detected a few times. Its target is unknown. Another study also made use of these data, one on yellow fever vaccine responses in identical twins. From that paper: The authors reported partly convergent, partly personalized vaccine responses in identical twins.

The rearrangement joins TRBV7-8 to TRBJ2-6; 9 nucleotides match TRBD1. This clonotype was sampled from a young woman in good health. The sample was PBMCs. DNA of the CDR3: TGTGCCAGCAGCCACCCCACCGGGACAGGGCAAACTGGGGCCAACGTCCTGACTTTC. Its protein is CASSHPTGTGQTGANVLTF.